This T cell receptor (beta chain) stems from a study of control samples from healthy donors and cancer patients. The CDR3 is 16 residues long. Only in-frame clones appear in the TCRdb table, and some are missing; sequencing was by immunoSEQ multiplex PCR. The sample carries about 52,000 clones, 90% to 95% recorded once. Sequencing used blood. The chain has TRBV21-1 and TRBJ2-5. TRBV21-1 is flagged as a pseudogene. This TCR came from a man younger than 45 in good health. As DNA, the CDR3 is TGTGCCAGCATCTACCAAAGGGGGGAAACAGGAGAGACCCAGTACTTC. It specifies CASIYQRGETGETQYF.